This T cell receptor (beta chain) emerged from a study of blood T cell repertoires in COVID-19. Enrolment of Seattle patients took place during active infection, and they were followed longitudinally. The data were produced by immunoSEQ multiplex PCR, yet TCRdb's version contains in-frame clones alone and is incomplete. This table holds about 300,000 clones, 75% to 95% found once. The CDR3 has 14 amino acids. V was trimmed by 3 bases and J by 0 bases, leaving 6 bases between them. Germline CDR1 SGDLS, CDR2 YYNGEE. V is TRBV9 and J is TRBJ2-2, with D perhaps matching TRBD1 (5 bases). Sequences were obtained from peripheral blood. This TCR was recovered from a woman in her twenties or thirties with COVID-19, enrolled during active disease. The CDR3 here is CASSARANTGELFF. The CDR3 DNA reads TGTGCCAGCAGCGCCAGGGCGAACACCGGGGAGCTGTTTTTT.